This TCR beta chain was sequenced during a study of T cells in localized non-small cell lung cancer. About this clone itself: The antigen remains unidentified.

Overall study findings and caveats: Heterogeneity remains possible because sequencing was limited to only one tumor region. Adjacent uninvolved lung had the highest clonality, suggesting focused antigen responses. A median approximately 61 of the top 100 tumor clones appeared in adjacent lung. Increased T cell density in blood showed an association with longer overall survival.

Clones were sequenced by immunoSEQ multiplex PCR, and TCRdb holds only the in-frame ones, with some missing. The sample carries tens of thousands of clones, almost 85% recorded once. V was cut by 0 bases and J by 0 bases, with 12 bases left in between. Germline V lookup: CDR1 LNHDA, CDR2 SQIVND (reference sequence). The CDR3 runs to 17 residues. This TCR was recovered from an older female donor with stage I lung adenocarcinoma. The specimen comprised peripheral blood, sampled before any cancer treatment. J is TRBJ1-5 and V is TRBV19; the D gene is possibly TRBD1 (6 bases). This chain's CDR3 is CASSIDNPQGSNQPQHF. The CDR3 nucleotides are TGTGCCAGTAGTATAGATAACCCACAGGGTAGCAATCAGCCCCAGCATTTT. Supplemented by reference TRBV19 and TRBJ1-5, the full variable domain reads DGGITQSPKYLFRKEGQNVTLSCEQNLNHDAMYWYRQDPGQGLRLIYYSQIVNDFQKGDIAEGYSVSREKKESFPLTVTSAQKNPTAFYLCASSIDNPQGSNQPQHFGDGTRLSIL.